The T cell receptor beta chain described here comes from a study of tumor-infiltrating lymphocytes in primary liver carcinoma. Across the study: Yields of productive TCRbeta reads ranged from roughly 3.5 to 7.5 million per sample and were similar across tissue types.

Note on this clonotype: It may be a read error: a sequence one base away is much more abundant.

The germline V gene encodes CDR1 GTSNPN and CDR2 SVGIG (reference sequence). This CDR3 contains 14 residues. Co-extracting RNA and DNA was done with about 17-31 mg of unsorted bulk tissue as input. The investigators made TCR beta cDNA from approximately 510 ng total RNA, using a constant-region primer. Three-round nested multiplex PCR performed with slightly modified ARM-PCR produced the TCR beta libraries. For around 9 cycles apiece, the opening two PCR rounds ran with TRBV1-TRBV30 forward primers and a C-beta reverse primer. MiXCR, run by TCRdb on the multiplex PCR reads, gives a single entry per CDR3 protein. The repertoire holds approximately 100,000 distinct CDR3 sequences, with 65% to 75% as singletons.

The clonotype was recovered from a woman aged 60-75 years with primary liver carcinoma and hepatitis B virus infection. Material for sequencing was liver tumor tissue from sampling region 2. Specified subset: tumor region T2, inferior pole. The chain links TRBV30 to TRBJ2-7; 9 positions match TRBD1. CDR3 sequence reads: CARSVGTGWYEQYF. The CDR3 nucleotides are TGTGCCCGGAGTGTAGGGACAGGGTGGTACGAGCAGTACTTC.